The rows below give T cell receptor beta chains drawn from one sample of a study of cytomegalovirus exposure and HLA in healthy donors. Clones were read by immunoSEQ multiplex PCR, and TCRdb kept only the in-frame ones, dropping some. The repertoire holds some 140,000 clones, under 85% seen once, with more than 0.95% in the top ten. The sequencing sample was made of PBMCs. Receptor source: a man aged 18 to 30 in good health and CMV-seronegative. Both conserved end residues are part of each CDR3. The order of the fields is J gene, V gene, clone size, D gene, CDR3 length, CDR3 protein, CDR3 DNA. D genes are given only for firm matches. Only some rows state a clone size, as once, few, many or a class for expanded clones.

>TRBJ1-2|TRBV5-1|.|TRBD1|15
CASSLGWDRVHGYTF
TGCGCCAGCAGCTTGGGATGGGACAGGGTCCATGGCTACACCTTC
>TRBJ1-5|TRBV2|.|TRBD1|16
CASSEWRGQGNQPQHF
TGTGCCAGCAGTGAATGGAGGGGGCAGGGCAATCAGCCCCAGCATTTT
>TRBJ2-2|TRBV9|.|.|15
CASSAGDTFTGELFF
TGTGCCAGCAGCGCCGGGGACACCTTCACCGGGGAGCTGTTTTTT
>TRBJ2-1|TRBV7-8|.|.|15
CASSLAPQGSNEQFF
TGTGCCAGCAGCTTAGCGCCTCAGGGGAGCAATGAGCAGTTCTTC
>TRBJ1-2|TRBV18|.|TRBD1|13
CASSLPPGQSYTF
TGTGCCAGCTCACTCCCCCCGGGACAGTCCTACACCTTC
>TRBJ2-1|TRBV11-2|.|.|15
CASSTGAAGYNEQFF
TGTGCCAGCAGCACTGGGGCAGCGGGCTACAATGAGCAGTTCTTC
>TRBJ1-3|TRBV27|.|.|15
CASSFQGYSGNTIYF
TGTGCCAGCAGTTTTCAGGGGTATAGTGGAAACACCATATATTTT
>TRBJ1-1|TRBV19|.|.|13
CASSIDWTTEAFF
TGTGCCAGTAGTATAGACTGGACTACTGAAGCTTTCTTT
>TRBJ1-2|TRBV7-2|.|.|15
CASSPAQGLAYGYTF
TGTGCCAGCAGCCCCGCCCAGGGTCTGGCCTATGGCTACACCTTC
>TRBJ2-7|TRBV5-1|.|.|16
CASSLGTARPDYEQYF
TGCGCCAGCAGCTTGGGGACAGCCCGGCCTGACTACGAGCAGTACTTC
>TRBJ2-1|TRBV7-2|once|TRBD1|16
CASSSLTGGGYNEQFF
TGTGCCAGCAGCTCTCTCACAGGGGGCGGCTACAATGAGCAGTTCTTC
>TRBJ1-2|TRBV29-1|.|.|14
CSVPDALEGYGYTF
TGCAGCGTTCCGGACGCCCTGGAGGGCTATGGCTACACCTTC
>TRBJ1-1|TRBV6-4|.|.|19
CASSEIGGGRFFRGTEAFF
TGTGCCAGCAGCGAAATAGGGGGGGGGCGCTTCTTTCGTGGGACTGAAGCTTTCTTT
>TRBJ2-1|TRBV27|.|TRBD1|14
CASSAGTAGNEQFF
TGTGCCAGCAGTGCAGGGACAGCAGGCAATGAGCAGTTCTTC
>TRBJ2-7|TRBV5-4|.|.|13
CASSPGGNYEQYF
TGTGCCAGCAGCCCTGGGGGGAACTACGAGCAGTACTTC
>TRBJ1-1|TRBV20-1|.|.|10
CSARPGEAFF
TGCAGTGCTAGGCCGGGAGAAGCTTTCTTT
>TRBJ2-5|TRBV7-7|.|.|13
CASSFSREETQYF
TGTGCTAGCAGCTTTTCGAGGGAAGAGACCCAGTACTTC
>TRBJ2-5|TRBV27|.|TRBD1|14
CASGIPGQIYEQYF
TGTGCCAGCGGAATCCCGGGACAGATCTATGAGCAGTACTTC
>TRBJ2-6|TRBV5-4|.|.|16
CASSSTSRSGANVLTF
TGTGCCAGCAGCTCAACATCCCGCTCTGGGGCCAACGTCCTGACTTTC
>TRBJ2-7|TRBV19|.|.|14
CASSNGGSAYEQYF
TGTGCCAGTAGTAATGGGGGCTCGGCCTACGAGCAGTACTTC
>TRBJ1-1|TRBV12-5|.|TRBD1|22
CASGLGPRATGKGAGMNTEAFF
TGTGCTAGTGGTTTGGGACCCAGGGCGACGGGGAAGGGGGCAGGGATGAACACTGAAGCTTTCTTT
>TRBJ1-1|TRBV14|.|.|13
CASSPQMNTEAFF
TGTGCCAGCAGCCCCCAGATGAACACTGAAGCTTTCTTT
>TRBJ2-5|TRBV29-1|.|.|13
CSVPFGGQETQYF
TGCAGCGTCCCGTTCGGGGGCCAAGAGACCCAGTACTTC
>TRBJ2-1|TRBV7-2|.|.|13
CASSSGSYNEQFF
TGTGCCAGCAGCTCCGGGTCGTACAATGAGCAGTTCTTC
>TRBJ1-4|TRBV30|.|.|16
CAWSRTPRGTNEKLFF
TGTGCCTGGAGTCGGACTCCCCGGGGAACTAATGAAAAACTGTTTTTT
>TRBJ2-7|TRBV9|.|.|14
CASSVDGATYEQYF
TGTGCCAGCAGCGTAGATGGGGCTACCTACGAGCAGTACTTC
>TRBJ2-3|TRBV7-6|.|.|16
CASSLVQGPSTDTQYF
TGTGCCAGCAGCTTAGTCCAGGGCCCTAGCACAGATACGCAGTATTTT
>TRBJ2-5|TRBV9|.|TRBD2|16
CASSAGGIAGGETQYF
TGTGCCAGCAGCGCCGGTGGAATAGCGGGCGGGGAGACCCAGTACTTC
>TRBJ1-6|TRBV7-2|.|.|13
CASQAPNNSPLHF
TGTGCCAGCCAAGCACCTAATAATTCACCCCTCCACTTT
>TRBJ1-2|TRBV29-1|.|.|14
CSVREGGRYGGYTF
TGCAGCGTCAGGGAGGGGGGGCGGTACGGTGGCTACACCTTC
>TRBJ1-2|TRBV5-4|few|.|15
CASSAGQLTNYGYTF
TGTGCCAGCAGCGCAGGACAGTTAACTAACTATGGCTACACCTTC
>TRBJ2-2|TRBV19|.|TRBD1|17
CASSIEWGTGETGELFF
TGTGCCAGTAGTATAGAATGGGGGACAGGGGAGACCGGGGAGCTGTTTTTT
>TRBJ1-1|TRBV6-5|.|.|14
CAISENRQNTEAFF
TGTGCCATCAGTGAGAACAGACAGAACACTGAAGCTTTCTTT
>TRBJ1-5|TRBV15|.|.|13
CATSTGDNQPQHF
TGTGCCACCAGCACAGGGGACAATCAGCCCCAGCATTTT
>TRBJ1-5|TRBV6-6|.|.|11
CASSSDQPQHF
TGTGCCAGCAGTTCAGATCAGCCCCAGCATTTT
>TRBJ1-1|TRBV7-9|.|TRBD1|14
CASSFSTGTIEAFF
TGTGCCAGCAGCTTTTCGACAGGGACAATTGAAGCTTTCTTT
>TRBJ1-6|TRBV5-6|few|TRBD1|16
CASSFQDRAGYSPLHF
TGTGCCAGCAGTTTTCAGGACAGGGCAGGTTATTCACCCCTCCACTTT